Sequencing of this T cell receptor (beta chain) was carried out in a study of blood T cell repertoires in COVID-19. Study summary: Italy, Spain and the United States were the sources of the convalescent and acute COVID-19 samples. Nucleic acid was either cDNA or gDNA, and it came from T cells, B-cell-depleted T cells, or PBMCs.

Seattle-derived patients entered the study during active infection and were followed longitudinally. This clone was seen a few times. Authors' processing steps: Amplified reference gene primers provided the basis for estimating nucleated cell counts. Assay: immunoSEQ multiplex PCR; the TCRdb copy retains only in-frame clones and omits some. V, J and clone size were drawn from that table, and D and trimming were deduced from the DNA. This table has under 400,000 clones, roughly 90% appearing once. Trimming stripped 0 bases from V and 11 bases from J, with 10 bases between. CDR1 LNHDA and CDR2 SQIVND come from the germline V gene (reference sequence). The CDR3 is 12 residues long.

The clonotype was recovered from a woman aged 25 to 39 with COVID-19, enrolled during active disease. This chain links TRBV19 with TRBJ1-1, with D maybe TRBD1 (6 bases). Material for sequencing was peripheral blood. CDR3 DNA: TGTGCCAGTAGTATAGAAGGGGGACGGGCTTTCTTT. Translating it yields CASSIEGGRAFF.